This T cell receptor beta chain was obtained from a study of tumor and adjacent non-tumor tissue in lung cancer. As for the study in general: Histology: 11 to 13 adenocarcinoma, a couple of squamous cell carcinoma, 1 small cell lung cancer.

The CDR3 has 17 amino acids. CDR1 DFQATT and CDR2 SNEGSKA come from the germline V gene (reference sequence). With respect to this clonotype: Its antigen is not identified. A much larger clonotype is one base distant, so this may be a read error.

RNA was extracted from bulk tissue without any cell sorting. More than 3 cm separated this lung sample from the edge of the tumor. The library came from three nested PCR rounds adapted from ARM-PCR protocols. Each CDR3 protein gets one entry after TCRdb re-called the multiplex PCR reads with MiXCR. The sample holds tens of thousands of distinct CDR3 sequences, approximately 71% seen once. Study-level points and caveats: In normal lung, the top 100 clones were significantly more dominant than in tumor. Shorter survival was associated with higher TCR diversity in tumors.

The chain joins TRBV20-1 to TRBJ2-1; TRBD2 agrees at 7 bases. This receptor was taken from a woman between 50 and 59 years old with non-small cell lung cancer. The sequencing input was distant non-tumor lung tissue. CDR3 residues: CSVRDWFGGSYGNEQFF. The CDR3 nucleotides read TGCAGTGTTAGAGATTGGTTCGGCGGGAGTTACGGGAATGAGCAGTTCTTC.